This TCR beta chain derives from a study of cytomegalovirus exposure and HLA in healthy donors. This clone is a singleton in its sample. The PCR made use of 60 Vbeta and 13 Jbeta primers. Assay used: immunoSEQ multiplex PCR; TCRdb lists only in-frame clones, some missing. The sample has about 250,000 clones; roughly two thirds are singletons. The germline V gene has CDR1 LNHDA and CDR2 SQIVND (reference sequence). The ends were cut back, 3 bases at V and 6 bases at J, with 14 bases in the middle. This CDR3 contains 14 residues. The chain joins TRBV19 to TRBJ1-2; D unresolved. This clonotype originated in a female donor in good health and CMV-seronegative. The source material was PBMCs. CDR3 in DNA: TGTGCCAGTAGTATGGTAGGGAGGTTAAATGGCTACACCTTC. This codes for CASSMVGRLNGYTF.